The present T cell receptor beta chain was sequenced within a study of T cells in Graves' hyperthyroidism and ophthalmopathy. Notes on this clonotype: The antigen remains unidentified.

Points from the study as a whole: The model forecast ophthalmopathy, anticipating it by a median around 6.5 months before onset.

Amplification of TCR beta CDR3 regions used RNA as the template. The HTBI primer set drove a first-round RT-PCR of the TCR CDR3. MiXCR was run by TCRdb on the multiplex PCR reads, yielding one entry per CDR3 protein. This table has about 610,000 distinct CDR3 sequences, 14% to 15% appearing once. This CDR3 spans 18 amino acids. Germline CDR1 is SGHAT and CDR2 is FQNNGV. The V end was cut by 2 bases, the J end by 0 bases, with 17 bases between. A NOSPECS grade of at least 4, a Clinical Activity Score of at least 3 and duration under 3 months were recorded in ophthalmopathy patients. The TCR originated in a woman aged 35 to 49 with Graves' ophthalmopathy. Input material: blood. This chain connects TRBV11-2 to TRBJ1-3; D is possibly TRBD1 (5 bases). The CDR3 loop reads CASSLRARGPLSGNTIYF. CDR3 coding DNA: TGTGCCAGCAGCTTAAGGGCGAGGGGCCCCCTCTCTGGAAACACCATATATTTT. The full variable domain, in which reference TRBV11-2 and TRBJ1-3 provide the parts outside the CDR3, is EAGVAQSPRYKIIEKRQSVAFWCNPISGHATLYWYQQILGQGPKLLIQFQNNGVVDDSQLPKDRFSAERLKGVDSTLKIQPAKLEDSAVYLCASSLRARGPLSGNTIYFGEGSWLTVV.